This paragraph covers one TCR beta chain sequence. Trimming removed 2 bases from V and 6 bases from J, with 9 bases in between. CDR1 and CDR2 from the germline V gene are SGHDT and YYEEEE. The CDR3 runs 13 residues. The method was immunoSEQ multiplex PCR; TCRdb's version includes in-frame clones alone and lacks a portion of them. This repertoire shows about 61,000 clones, approximately 90% found once; its top ten account for around 1.2%. The data were taken from a study of OX40 agonist ivuxolimab in advanced cancers. This TCR came from an adult with an advanced solid tumor such as melanoma, head and neck, liver or kidney cancer. V and J are TRBV5-6 and TRBJ2-1; D possibly corresponds to TRBD2 (6 bases). The starting material was CD4+ or CD8+ T cells sorted from blood, obtained in a trial of the OX40 agonist ivuxolimab. CDR3 sequence (DNA): TGTGCCAGCAGCTTTTCCGGGGGCAATGAGCAGTTCTTC. Encoded protein: CASSFSGGNEQFF.